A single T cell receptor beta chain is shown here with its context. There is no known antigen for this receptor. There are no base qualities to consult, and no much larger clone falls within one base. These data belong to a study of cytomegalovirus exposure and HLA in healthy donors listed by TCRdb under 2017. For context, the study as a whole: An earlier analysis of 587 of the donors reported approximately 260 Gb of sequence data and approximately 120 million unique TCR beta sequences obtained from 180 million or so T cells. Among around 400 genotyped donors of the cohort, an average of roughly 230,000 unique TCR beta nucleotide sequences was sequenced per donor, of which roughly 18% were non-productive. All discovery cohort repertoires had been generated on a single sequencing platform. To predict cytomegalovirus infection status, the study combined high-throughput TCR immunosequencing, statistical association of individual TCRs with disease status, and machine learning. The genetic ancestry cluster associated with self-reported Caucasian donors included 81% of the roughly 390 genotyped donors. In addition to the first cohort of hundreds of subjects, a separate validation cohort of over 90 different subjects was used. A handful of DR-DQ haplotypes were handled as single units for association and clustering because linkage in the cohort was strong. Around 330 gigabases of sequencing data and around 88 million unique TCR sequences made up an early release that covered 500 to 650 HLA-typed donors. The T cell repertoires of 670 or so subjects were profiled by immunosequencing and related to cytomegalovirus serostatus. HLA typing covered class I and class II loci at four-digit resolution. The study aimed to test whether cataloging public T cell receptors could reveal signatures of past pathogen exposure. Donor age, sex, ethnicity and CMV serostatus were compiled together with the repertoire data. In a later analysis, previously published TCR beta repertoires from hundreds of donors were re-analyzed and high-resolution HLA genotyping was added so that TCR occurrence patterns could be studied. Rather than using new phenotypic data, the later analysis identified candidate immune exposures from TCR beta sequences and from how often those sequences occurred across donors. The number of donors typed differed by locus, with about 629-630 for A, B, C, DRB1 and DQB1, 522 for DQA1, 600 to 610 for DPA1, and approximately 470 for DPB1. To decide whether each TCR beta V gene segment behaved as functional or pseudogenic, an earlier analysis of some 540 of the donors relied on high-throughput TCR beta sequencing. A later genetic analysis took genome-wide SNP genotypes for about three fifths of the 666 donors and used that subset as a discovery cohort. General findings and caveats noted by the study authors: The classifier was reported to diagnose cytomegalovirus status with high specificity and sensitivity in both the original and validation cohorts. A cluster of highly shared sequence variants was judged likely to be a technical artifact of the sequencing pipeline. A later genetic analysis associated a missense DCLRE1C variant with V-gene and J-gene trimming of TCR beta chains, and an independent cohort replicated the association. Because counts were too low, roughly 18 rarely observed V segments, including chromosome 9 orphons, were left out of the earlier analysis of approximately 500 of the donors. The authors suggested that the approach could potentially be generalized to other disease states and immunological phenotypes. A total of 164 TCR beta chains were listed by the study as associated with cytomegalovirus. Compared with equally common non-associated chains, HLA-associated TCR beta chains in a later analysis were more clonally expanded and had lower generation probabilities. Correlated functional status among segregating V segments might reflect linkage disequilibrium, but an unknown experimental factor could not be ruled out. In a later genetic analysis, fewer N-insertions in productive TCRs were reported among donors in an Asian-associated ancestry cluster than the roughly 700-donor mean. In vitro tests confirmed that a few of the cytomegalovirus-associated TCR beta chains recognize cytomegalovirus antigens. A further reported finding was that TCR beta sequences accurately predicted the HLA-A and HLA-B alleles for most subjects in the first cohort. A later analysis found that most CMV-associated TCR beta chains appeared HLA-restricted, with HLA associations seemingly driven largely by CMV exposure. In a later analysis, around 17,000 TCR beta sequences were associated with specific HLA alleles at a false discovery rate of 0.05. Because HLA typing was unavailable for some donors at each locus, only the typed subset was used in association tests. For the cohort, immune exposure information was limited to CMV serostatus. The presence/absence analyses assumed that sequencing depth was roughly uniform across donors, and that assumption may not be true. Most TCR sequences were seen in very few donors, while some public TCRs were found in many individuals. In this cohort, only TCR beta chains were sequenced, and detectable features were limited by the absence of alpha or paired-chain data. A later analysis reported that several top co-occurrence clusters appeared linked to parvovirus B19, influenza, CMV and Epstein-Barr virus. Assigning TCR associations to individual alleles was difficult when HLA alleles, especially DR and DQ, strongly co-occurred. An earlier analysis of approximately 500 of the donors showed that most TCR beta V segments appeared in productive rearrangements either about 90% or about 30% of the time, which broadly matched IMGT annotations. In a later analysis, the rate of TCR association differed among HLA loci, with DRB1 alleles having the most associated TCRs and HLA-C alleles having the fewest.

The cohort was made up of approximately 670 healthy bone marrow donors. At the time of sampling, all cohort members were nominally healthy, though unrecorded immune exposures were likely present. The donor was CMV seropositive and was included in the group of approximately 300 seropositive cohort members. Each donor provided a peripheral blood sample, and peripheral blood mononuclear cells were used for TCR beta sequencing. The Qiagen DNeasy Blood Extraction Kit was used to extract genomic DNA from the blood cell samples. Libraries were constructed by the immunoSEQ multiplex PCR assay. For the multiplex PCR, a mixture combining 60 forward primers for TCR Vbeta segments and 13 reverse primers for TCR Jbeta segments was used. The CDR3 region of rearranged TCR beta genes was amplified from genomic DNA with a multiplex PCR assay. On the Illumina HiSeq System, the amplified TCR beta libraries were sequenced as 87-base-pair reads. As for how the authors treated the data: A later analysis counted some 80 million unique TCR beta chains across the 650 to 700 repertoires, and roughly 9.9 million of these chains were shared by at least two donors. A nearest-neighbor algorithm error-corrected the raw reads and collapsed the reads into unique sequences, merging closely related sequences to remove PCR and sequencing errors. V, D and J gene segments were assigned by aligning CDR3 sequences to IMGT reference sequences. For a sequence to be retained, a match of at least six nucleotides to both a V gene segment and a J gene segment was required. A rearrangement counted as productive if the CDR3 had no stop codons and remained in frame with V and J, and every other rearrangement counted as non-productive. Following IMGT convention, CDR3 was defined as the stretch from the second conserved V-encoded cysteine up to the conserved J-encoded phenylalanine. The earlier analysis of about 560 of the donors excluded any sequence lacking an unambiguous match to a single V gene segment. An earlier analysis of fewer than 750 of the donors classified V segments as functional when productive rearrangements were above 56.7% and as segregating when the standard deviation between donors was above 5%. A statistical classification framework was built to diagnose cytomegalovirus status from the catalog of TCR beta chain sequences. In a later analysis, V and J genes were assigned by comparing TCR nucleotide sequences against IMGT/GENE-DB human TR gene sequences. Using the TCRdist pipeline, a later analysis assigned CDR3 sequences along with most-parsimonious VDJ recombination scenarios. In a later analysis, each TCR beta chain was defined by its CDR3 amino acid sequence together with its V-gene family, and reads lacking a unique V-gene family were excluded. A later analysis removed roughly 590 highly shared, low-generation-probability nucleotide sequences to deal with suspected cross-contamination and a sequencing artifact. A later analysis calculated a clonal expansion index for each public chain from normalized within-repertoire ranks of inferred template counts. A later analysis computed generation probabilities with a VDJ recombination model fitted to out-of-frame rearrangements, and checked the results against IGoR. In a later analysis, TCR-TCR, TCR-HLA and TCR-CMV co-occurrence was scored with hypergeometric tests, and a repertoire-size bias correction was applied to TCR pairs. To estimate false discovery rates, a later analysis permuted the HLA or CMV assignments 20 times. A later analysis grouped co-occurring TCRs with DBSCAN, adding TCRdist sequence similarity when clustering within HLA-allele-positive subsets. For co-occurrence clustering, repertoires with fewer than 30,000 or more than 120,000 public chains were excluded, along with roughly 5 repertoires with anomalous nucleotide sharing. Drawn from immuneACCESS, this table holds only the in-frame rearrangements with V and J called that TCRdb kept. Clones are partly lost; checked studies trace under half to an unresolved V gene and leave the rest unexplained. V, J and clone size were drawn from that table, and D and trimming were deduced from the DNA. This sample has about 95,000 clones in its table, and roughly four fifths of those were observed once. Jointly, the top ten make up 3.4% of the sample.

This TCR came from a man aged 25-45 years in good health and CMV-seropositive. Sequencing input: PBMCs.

The DNA reads TGTGCCAGCAGCGTAGGGGTCGAGGTAAGCGCTGAAGCTTTCTTT. This translates into CASSVGVEVSAEAFF. The rearrangement joined TRBV9 to TRBJ1-1, with no confident D gene call. At the junction V is shortened by 0 bases and J by 6 bases, with 15 bases in between. Its CDR3 holds 15 amino acids, cysteine through phenylalanine. Left in the record is the CDR3 DNA by itself, 45 bases read in frame from the first base. The germline V gene yields SGDLS for CDR1 and YYNGEE for CDR2.